The T cell receptor (beta chain) under discussion was sequenced for a study of T cell responses to AZD1222 COVID-19 vaccine. This clone was counted a single time. Clones were sequenced by immunoSEQ multiplex PCR, and TCRdb holds only the in-frame ones, with some missing. The table lists around 170,000 clones, less than 95% of them singletons. Trimming left V 4 bases short and J 10 bases short, with 14 bases between. The CDR3 totals 13 residues. The sequence was collected from an adult in good health. The source was peripheral blood, collected on day 0 of AZD1222 vaccination. The V gene is TRBV12-3 or TRBV12-4, the J gene TRBJ1-5; D call uncertain. The CDR3 DNA is TGTGCCAGCAGTTCGCAGCTAATCAGCCCCCAGCATTTT. Amino acids: CASSSQLISPQHF.